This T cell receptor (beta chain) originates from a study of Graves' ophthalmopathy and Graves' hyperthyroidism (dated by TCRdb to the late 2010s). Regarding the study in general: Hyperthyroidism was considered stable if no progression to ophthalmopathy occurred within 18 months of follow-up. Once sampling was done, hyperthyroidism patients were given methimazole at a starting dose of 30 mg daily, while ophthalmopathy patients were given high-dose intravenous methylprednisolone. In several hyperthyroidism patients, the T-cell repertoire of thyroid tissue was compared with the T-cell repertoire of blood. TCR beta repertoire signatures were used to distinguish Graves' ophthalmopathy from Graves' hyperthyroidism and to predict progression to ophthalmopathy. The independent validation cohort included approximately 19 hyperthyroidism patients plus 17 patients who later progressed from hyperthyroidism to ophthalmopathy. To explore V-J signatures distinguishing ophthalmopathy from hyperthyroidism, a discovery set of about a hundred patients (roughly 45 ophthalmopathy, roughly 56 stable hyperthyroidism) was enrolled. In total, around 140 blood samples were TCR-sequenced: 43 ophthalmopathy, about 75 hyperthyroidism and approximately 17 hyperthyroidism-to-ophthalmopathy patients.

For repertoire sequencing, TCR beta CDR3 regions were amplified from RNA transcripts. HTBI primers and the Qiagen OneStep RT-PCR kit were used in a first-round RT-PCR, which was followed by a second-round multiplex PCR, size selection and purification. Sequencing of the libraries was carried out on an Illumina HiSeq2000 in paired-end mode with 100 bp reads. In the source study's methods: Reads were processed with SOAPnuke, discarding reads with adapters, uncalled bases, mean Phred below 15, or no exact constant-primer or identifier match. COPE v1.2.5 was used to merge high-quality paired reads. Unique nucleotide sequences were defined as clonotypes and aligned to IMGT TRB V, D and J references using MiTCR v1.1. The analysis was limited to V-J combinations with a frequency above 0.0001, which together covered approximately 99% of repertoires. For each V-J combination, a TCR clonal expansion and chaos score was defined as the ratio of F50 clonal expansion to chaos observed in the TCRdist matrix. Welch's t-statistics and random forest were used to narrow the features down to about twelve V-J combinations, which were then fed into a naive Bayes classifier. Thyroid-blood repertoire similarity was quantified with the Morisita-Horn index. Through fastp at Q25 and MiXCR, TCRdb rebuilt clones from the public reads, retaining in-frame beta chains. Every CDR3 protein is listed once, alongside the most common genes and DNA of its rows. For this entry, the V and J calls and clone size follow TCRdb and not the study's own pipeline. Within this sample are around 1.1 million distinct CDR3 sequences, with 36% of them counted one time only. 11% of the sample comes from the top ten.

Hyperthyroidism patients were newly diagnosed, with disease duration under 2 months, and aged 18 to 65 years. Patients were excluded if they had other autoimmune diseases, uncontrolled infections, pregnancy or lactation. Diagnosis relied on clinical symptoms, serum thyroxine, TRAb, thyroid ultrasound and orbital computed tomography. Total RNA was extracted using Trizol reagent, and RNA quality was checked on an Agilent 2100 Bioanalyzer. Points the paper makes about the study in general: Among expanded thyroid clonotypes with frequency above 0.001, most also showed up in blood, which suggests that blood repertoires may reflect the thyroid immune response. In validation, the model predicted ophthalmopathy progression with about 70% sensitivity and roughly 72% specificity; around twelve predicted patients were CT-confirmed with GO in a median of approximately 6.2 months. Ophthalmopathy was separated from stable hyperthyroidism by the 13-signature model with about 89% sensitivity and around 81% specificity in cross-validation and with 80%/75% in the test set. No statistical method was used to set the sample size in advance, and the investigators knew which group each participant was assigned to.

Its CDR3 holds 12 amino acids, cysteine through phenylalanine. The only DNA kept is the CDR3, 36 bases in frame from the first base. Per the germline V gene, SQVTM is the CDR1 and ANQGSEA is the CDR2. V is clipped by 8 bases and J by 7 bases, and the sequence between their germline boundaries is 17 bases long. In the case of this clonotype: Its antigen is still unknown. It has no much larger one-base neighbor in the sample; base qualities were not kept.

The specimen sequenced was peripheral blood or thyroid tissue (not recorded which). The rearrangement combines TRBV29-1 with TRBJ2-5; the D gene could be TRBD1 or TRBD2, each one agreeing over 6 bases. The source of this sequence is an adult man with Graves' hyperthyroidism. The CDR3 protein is CSLSGQWGTQYF. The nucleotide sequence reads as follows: TGCAGCCTTAGCGGACAGTGGGGGACCCAGTACTTC. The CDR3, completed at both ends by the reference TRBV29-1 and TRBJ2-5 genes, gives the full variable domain SAVISQKPSRDICQRGTSLTIQCQVDSQVTMMFWYRQQPGQSLTLIATANQGSEATYESGFVIDKFPISRPNLTFSTLTVSNMSPEDSSIYLCSLSGQWGTQYFGPGTRLLVL.